This T cell receptor (beta chain) was documented in a study of blood T cell repertoires in COVID-19. Study-wide background: Donors in the United States, Italy and Spain gave samples during acute or convalescent COVID-19. In each case, the material was cDNA or gDNA derived from T cells, B-cell-depleted T cells, or PBMCs.

Germline lookup yields CDR1 SGHVS and CDR2 FNYEAQ. The ends lost 5 bases at V and 7 bases at J; junction bases unmatched: 5. The CDR3 has 14 amino acids. Under the authors' procedure: Reference gene primer amplification gave nucleated cell count estimates. Assay: immunoSEQ multiplex PCR; the TCRdb copy retains only in-frame clones and omits some. The DNA gave D and trimming, while V, J and clone size come from that table. The sample lists 100,000 to 150,000 clones, roughly 69% seen once, with approximately 2.1% in the top ten. The TCR was taken from a woman aged 65 to 85 with acute or convalescent COVID-19. Sequencing was performed on peripheral blood. The chain carries TRBV7-6 and TRBJ1-6; TRBD1 agrees at 7 bases. CDR3 sequence: CASSMGQKNSPLHF. The CDR3 DNA reads as TGTGCCAGCAGCATGGGACAGAAGAATTCACCCCTCCACTTT.